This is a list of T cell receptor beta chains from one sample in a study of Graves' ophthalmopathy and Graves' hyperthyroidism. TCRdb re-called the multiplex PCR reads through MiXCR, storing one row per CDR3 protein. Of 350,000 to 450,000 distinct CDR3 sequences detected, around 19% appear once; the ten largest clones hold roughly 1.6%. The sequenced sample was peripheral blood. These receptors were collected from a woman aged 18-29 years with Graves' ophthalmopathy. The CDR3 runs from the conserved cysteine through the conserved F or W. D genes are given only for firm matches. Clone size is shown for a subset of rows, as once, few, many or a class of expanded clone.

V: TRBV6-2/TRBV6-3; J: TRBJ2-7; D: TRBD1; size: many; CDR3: CASTEDRDLGEQYF; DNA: TGTGCCAGCACCGAAGACAGGGACCTGGGGGAGCAGTACTTC
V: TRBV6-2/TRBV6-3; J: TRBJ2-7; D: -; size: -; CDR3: CASSGRTGGNYEQYF; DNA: TGTGCCAGCAGCGGCAGGACTGGAGGAAACTACGAGCAGTACTTC
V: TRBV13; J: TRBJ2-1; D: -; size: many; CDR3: CASSLRGAYNEQFF; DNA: TGTGCCAGCAGCTTACGTGGGGCATACAATGAGCAGTTCTTC
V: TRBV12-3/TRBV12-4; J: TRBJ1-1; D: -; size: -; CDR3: CASRTTSDTEAFF; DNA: TGTGCCAGCAGGACAACTTCGGACACTGAAGCTTTCTTT
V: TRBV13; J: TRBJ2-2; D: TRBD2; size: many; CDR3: CASSATGLAGGKTNTGELFF; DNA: TGTGCCAGCAGCGCGACGGGACTAGCGGGAGGCAAAACGAACACCGGGGAGCTGTTTTTT
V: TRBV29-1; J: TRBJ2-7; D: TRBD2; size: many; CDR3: CSVGSGRAYEQYF; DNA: TGCAGCGTTGGAAGCGGGAGGGCCTACGAGCAGTACTTC
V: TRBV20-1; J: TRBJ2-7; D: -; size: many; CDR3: CSVGAQESYEQYF; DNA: TGCAGTGTCGGCGCCCAGGAGTCCTACGAGCAGTACTTC
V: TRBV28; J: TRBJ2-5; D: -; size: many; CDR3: CASSLPRTAQLTQETQYF; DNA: TGTGCCAGCAGTCTCCCCAGGACAGCACAACTAACCCAAGAGACCCAGTACTTC
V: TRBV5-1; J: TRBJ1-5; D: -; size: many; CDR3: CASSPGDFLSNQPQHF; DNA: TGCGCCAGCAGCCCCGGGGACTTTCTAAGCAATCAGCCCCAGCATTTT
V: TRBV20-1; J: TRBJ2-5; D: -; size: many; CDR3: CSAPRGYETQYF; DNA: TGCAGTGCCCCTCGGGGTTATGAGACCCAGTACTTC
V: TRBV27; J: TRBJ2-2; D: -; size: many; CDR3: CASTPGRGNTGELFF; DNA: TGTGCCAGCACTCCCGGCAGGGGGAACACCGGGGAGCTGTTTTTT
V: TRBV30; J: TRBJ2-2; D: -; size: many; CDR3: CAWRGQGLDTGELFF; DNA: TGTGCCTGGAGAGGCCAGGGGTTGGACACCGGGGAGCTGTTTTTT
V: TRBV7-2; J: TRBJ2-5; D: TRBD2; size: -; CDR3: CASSFLAGGYETQYF; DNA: TGTGCCAGCAGCTTCCTAGCGGGAGGCTATGAGACCCAGTACTTC
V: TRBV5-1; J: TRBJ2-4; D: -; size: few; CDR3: CASSLPGELNIQYF; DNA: TGCGCCAGCAGCTTGCCTGGGGAGTTAAACATTCAGTACTTC
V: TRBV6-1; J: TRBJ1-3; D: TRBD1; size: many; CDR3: CASSRRTGGSYTIYF; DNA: TGTGCCAGCAGCCGAAGGACAGGGGGCTCATACACCATATATTTT
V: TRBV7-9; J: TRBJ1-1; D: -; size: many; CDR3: CASSTGPITEAFF; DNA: TGTGCCAGCAGCACCGGGCCGATCACTGAAGCTTTCTTT
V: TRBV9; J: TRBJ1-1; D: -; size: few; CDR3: CASSLGKHTEAFF; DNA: TGTGCCAGCAGCCTAGGCAAACACACTGAAGCTTTCTTT
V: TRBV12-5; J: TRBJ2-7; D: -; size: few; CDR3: CASGPSDFSYEQYF; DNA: TGTGCTAGTGGTCCCTCGGACTTTTCCTACGAGCAGTACTTC
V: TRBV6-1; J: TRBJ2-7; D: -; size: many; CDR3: CASSPPRRPRDEQYF; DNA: TGTGCCAGCAGCCCCCCACGAAGACCCAGGGACGAGCAGTACTTC
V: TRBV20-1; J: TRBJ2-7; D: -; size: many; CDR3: CSARGAFYEQYF; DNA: TGCAGTGCTAGAGGGGCATTCTACGAGCAGTACTTC
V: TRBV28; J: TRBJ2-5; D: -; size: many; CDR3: CASSPHTQETQYF; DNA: TGTGCCAGCAGCCCTCATACTCAAGAGACCCAGTACTTC
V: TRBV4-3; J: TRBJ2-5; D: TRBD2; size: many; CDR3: CASSQDLRGGGARETQYF; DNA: TGCGCCAGCAGCCAAGATCTCCGGGGCGGGGGGGCGCGGGAGACCCAGTACTTC
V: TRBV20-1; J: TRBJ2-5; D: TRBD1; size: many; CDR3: CSAGDRPRDQYF; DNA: TGCAGTGCGGGGGACAGGCCGAGGGACCAGTACTTC
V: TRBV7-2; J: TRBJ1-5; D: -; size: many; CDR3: CASSLGRSLGNQPQHF; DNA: TGTGCCAGCAGCTTAGGGAGATCTCTTGGCAATCAGCCCCAGCATTTT
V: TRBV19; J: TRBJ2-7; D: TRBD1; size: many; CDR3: CASSLDRGRSYEQYF; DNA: TGTGCCAGTAGTCTCGACAGGGGTCGGTCCTACGAGCAGTACTTC
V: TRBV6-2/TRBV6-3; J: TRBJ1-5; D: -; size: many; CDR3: CASSYPPHSLQPQHF; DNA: TGTGCCAGCAGTTACCCCCCGCACAGCTTACAGCCCCAGCATTTT
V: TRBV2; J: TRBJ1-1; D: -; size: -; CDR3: CASRTAAGQSEAFF; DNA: TGTGCCAGCAGGACAGCAGCAGGGCAATCTGAAGCTTTCTTT
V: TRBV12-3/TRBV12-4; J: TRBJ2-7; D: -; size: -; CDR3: CASSLVDPEAKSTYEQYF; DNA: TGTGCCAGCAGTTTAGTTGACCCGGAGGCAAAATCGACCTACGAGCAGTACTTC
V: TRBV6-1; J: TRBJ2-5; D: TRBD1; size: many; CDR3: CASRGTAEETQYF; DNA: TGTGCCAGCAGGGGGACAGCCGAAGAGACCCAGTACTTC
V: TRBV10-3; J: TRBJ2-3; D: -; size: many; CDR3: CAISESPSPGADTQYF; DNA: TGTGCCATCAGTGAGTCTCCATCCCCCGGCGCAGATACGCAGTATTTT
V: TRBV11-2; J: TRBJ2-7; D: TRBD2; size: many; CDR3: CASSRTSVSEQYF; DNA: TGTGCCAGCAGCCGGACTAGCGTGAGCGAGCAGTACTTC
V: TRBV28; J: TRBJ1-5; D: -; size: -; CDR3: CASSEAGNNQPQHF; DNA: TGTGCCAGCAGTGAGGCAGGGAACAATCAGCCCCAGCATTTT
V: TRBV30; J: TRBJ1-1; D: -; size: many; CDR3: CALQTGLNTEAFF; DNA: TGTGCCTTACAGACAGGTTTGAACACTGAAGCTTTCTTT
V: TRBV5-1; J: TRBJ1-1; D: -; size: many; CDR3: CASSLRDTNTEAFF; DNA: TGCGCCAGCAGCCTTCGGGACACCAACACTGAAGCTTTCTTT
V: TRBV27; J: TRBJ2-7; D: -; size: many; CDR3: CASRSRGPYEQYF; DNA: TGTGCCAGCAGGTCGCGGGGGCCGTACGAGCAGTACTTC
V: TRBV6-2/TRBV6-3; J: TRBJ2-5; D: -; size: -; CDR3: CASRRAEASQETQYF; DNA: TGTGCCAGCCGAAGAGCCGAGGCCTCCCAAGAGACCCAGTACTTC
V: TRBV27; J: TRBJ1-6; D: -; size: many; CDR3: CASSLRVGTVVPPLHF; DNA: TGTGCCAGCAGTCTGAGGGTCGGAACAGTCGTCCCACCCCTCCACTTT
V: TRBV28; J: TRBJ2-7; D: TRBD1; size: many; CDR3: CASRKKPGQYILSRQQYF; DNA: TGTGCCAGCAGAAAAAAGCCGGGACAGTACATTCTAAGCCGCCAGCAGTACTTC
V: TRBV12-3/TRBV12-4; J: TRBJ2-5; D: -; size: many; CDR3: CASSLQHLQETQYF; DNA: TGTGCCAGCAGTCTACAGCACCTCCAAGAGACCCAGTACTTC